Here is one T cell receptor (beta chain) with its context. Its antigen is not identified. Donors comprised only Caucasian adults living in Nashville, Tennessee. Germline CDR1 reads SNHLY; CDR2 reads FYNNEI. Trimming removed 10 bases from V and 2 bases from J, with 20 bases in between. CDR3 length: 15 residues. The data stem from a study of shared clonotypes between healthy human individuals. Study context: Every donor yielded three CD4 naive, three CD4 memory, two CD8 naive and one CD8 memory plate. Study results and caveats: Relative to memory subsets, naive subsets generally showed larger estimated richness.

Generated by immunoSEQ multiplex PCR, the TCRdb table keeps only in-frame clones and is missing some. The sample shows 1,500,000 or so clones, approximately 97% of them seen only once. Sequencing was performed on naive CD4+ T cells sorted from blood. Subset given: CD45RA+ positively selected. The source is a man aged 30 to 45 in good health. The chain links TRBV2 to TRBJ1-1, with D possibly being TRBD1 (5 bases). The CDR3 DNA is TGTGCCACCAAACTCCGCGGGGGTCCAAACACTGAAGCTTTCTTT. It encodes CATKLRGGPNTEAFF.